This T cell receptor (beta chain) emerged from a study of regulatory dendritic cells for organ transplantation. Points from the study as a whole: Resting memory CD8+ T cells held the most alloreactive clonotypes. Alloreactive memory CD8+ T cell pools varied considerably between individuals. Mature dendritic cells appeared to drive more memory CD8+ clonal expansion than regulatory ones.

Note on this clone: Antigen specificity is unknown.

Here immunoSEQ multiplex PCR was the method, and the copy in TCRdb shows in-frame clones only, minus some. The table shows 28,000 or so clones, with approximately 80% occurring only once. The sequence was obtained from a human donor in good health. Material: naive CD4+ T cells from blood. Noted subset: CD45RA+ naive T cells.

The CDR3 region is CSVGEGSYEQYF. As DNA, the CDR3 is TGCAGCGTGGGGGAGGGCAGCTACGAGCAGTACTTC. The chain carries TRBV29-1 and TRBJ2-7; the match to TRBD2 covers 7 bases. The CDR3 has 12 residues. The V gene end was trimmed by 6 bases and the J gene end by 3 bases; junction bases not matched to a gene: 5. Germline CDR1 and CDR2: SQVTM and ANQGSEA.